This T cell receptor beta chain originates from a study of neoadjuvant anti-PD-1 for oral cavity cancer. The wider study: Before surgery, most patients got three to four biweekly 3 mg/kg nivolumab doses. Patients without progression received a fourth nivolumab dose around day 43, then surgical resection on days 50-56. Study-level findings and limits: Expansion of preexisting intratumoral clones was suggested to aid response.

The V gene lost 5 bases and the J gene lost 4 bases, with 18 bases spanning the gap. CDR1 and CDR2 from the germline V gene are SNHLY and FYNNEI. The CDR3 has 17 residues. Remarks on this clone: As yet, its antigen is unknown.

Some clones are missing from TCRdb's copy, which holds only in-frame ones; the method was immunoSEQ multiplex PCR. Among more than 7,000 clones listed, around 48% were seen once. Patients had HPV-negative, locally advanced oral cavity squamous cell carcinoma. The chain couples TRBV2 to TRBJ2-6; D may be TRBD1 or TRBD2 (5 bases each). The sample was tumor tissue, taken before nivolumab (anti-PD-1) treatment. The TCR comes from a person aged 40 to 85 with oral cavity squamous cell carcinoma. CDR3 in amino acids: CASSLGTVAAGANVLTF. The CDR3 nucleotides read TGTGCCAGCAGTTTAGGGACGGTCGCAGCAGGGGCCAACGTCCTGACTTTC. Using reference TRBV2 and TRBJ2-6 for the parts outside the CDR3, the full variable domain is EPEVTQTPSHQVTQMGQEVILRCVPISNHLYFYWYRQILGQKVEFLVSFYNNEISEKSEIFDDQFSVERPDGSNFTLKIRSTKLEDSAMYFCASSLGTVAAGANVLTFGAGSRLTVL.